The rows below give T cell receptor beta chains drawn from one sample of a study of T cell responses to AZD1222 COVID-19 vaccine. The protocol was immunoSEQ multiplex PCR, while the TCRdb copy is restricted to in-frame clones and leaves out a portion. Of roughly 180,000 clones detected, more than 75% appear once; the ten largest clones hold approximately 2.5%. The sample consisted of peripheral blood, taken on day 0 of MenACWY control vaccination. These receptors all come from an adult in good health. Both conserved end residues are part of each CDR3. A D gene is named only where the DNA matches it firmly. The size field is filled for only some rows; it gives once, few, many or a size class.

.,TRBV18,.,TRBJ1-3,CASSPGEGLSGNTIYF,TGTGCCAGCTCACCAGGGGAAGGACTCTCTGGAAACACCATATATTTT
TRBD2,TRBV5-1,.,TRBJ2-3,CASSSGTSGRARDTQYF,TGCGCCAGCAGCTCCGGGACTAGCGGGAGGGCCAGAGATACGCAGTATTTT
TRBD2,TRBV19,.,TRBJ2-5,CASSLRTSGRRRQETQYF,TGTGCCAGTAGTCTCCGGACTAGCGGGAGACGAAGGCAAGAGACCCAGTACTTC
.,TRBV7-3,.,TRBJ2-3,CASSFGGSADTQYF,TGTGCCAGCAGCTTCGGCGGGTCTGCGGATACGCAGTATTTT
TRBD2,TRBV7-8,.,TRBJ2-7,CASSIGTSGRRGEQYF,TGTGCCAGCAGCATCGGGACTAGCGGGAGGCGGGGTGAGCAGTACTTC
.,TRBV19,.,TRBJ2-3,CASKRKGSTDTQYF,TGTGCCAGTAAAAGAAAGGGGAGCACAGATACGCAGTATTTT
TRBD2,TRBV25-1,.,TRBJ2-3,CASSVAGGADTQYF,TGTGCCAGCAGTGTAGCGGGAGGGGCGGATACGCAGTATTTT
.,TRBV5-1,.,TRBJ2-3,CASSYTVRGSNTQYF,TGCGCCAGCAGCTACACCGTCCGAGGGTCAAATACGCAGTATTTT
.,TRBV7-8,.,TRBJ2-6,CASSLAGGESGANVLTF,TGTGCCAGCAGCTTAGCTGGAGGAGAATCTGGGGCCAACGTCCTGACTTTC
.,TRBV12-3/TRBV12-4,few,TRBJ2-7,CASSLDNSYEQYF,TGTGCCAGCAGTTTAGACAACTCCTACGAGCAGTACTTC
TRBD1,TRBV9,.,TRBJ1-6,CASSPRTGMGDSPLHF,TGTGCCAGCAGCCCTCGGACAGGGATGGGTGATTCACCCCTCCACTTT
.,TRBV3-1/TRBV3-2,.,TRBJ1-6,CASSQERQGSLNDSPLHF,TGTGCCAGCAGCCAAGAACGGCAGGGAAGTCTGAATGATTCACCCCTCCACTTT
.,TRBV24-1,.,TRBJ1-1,CATRIRDEAFF,TGTGCCACCAGGATTAGAGATGAAGCTTTCTTT
.,TRBV4-3,.,TRBJ2-3,CASSLTGGGWSTDTQYF,TGCGCCAGCAGCCTGACCGGTGGGGGCTGGAGCACAGATACGCAGTATTTT
.,TRBV24-1,.,TRBJ1-5,CATSSFAGDQPQHF,TGTGCCACCAGCTCTTTCGCAGGGGATCAGCCCCAGCATTTT
.,TRBV25-1,.,TRBJ1-6,CASQGSYNSPLHF,TGTGCCAGTCAGGGGTCCTATAATTCACCCCTCCACTTT
TRBD1,TRBV2,.,TRBJ1-1,CASNTGALNTEAFF,TGTGCCAGCAATACAGGGGCCCTGAACACTGAAGCTTTCTTT
.,TRBV9,.,TRBJ1-4,CASSPRTTTNEKLFF,TGTGCCAGCAGCCCACGGACAACAACTAATGAAAAACTGTTTTTT
TRBD1,TRBV7-3,.,TRBJ1-1,CASNRTGRTEAFF,TGTGCCAGCAACCGGACAGGGAGGACTGAAGCTTTCTTT
.,TRBV4-2,.,TRBJ2-7,CASSQSGHTYEQYF,TGTGCCAGCAGCCAATCCGGGCACACCTACGAGCAGTACTTC
TRBD1,TRBV9,.,TRBJ1-1,CASSPQQGAATEAFF,TGTGCCAGCAGCCCCCAACAGGGGGCTGCCACTGAAGCTTTCTTT
.,TRBV6-5,.,TRBJ2-1,CASSRQGQYYNEQFF,TGTGCCAGCAGCCGCCAGGGACAATACTACAATGAGCAGTTCTTC
.,TRBV30,.,TRBJ1-2,CAWSVPPVDYGYTF,TGTGCCTGGAGTGTACCCCCGGTTGACTATGGCTACACCTTC
.,TRBV19,.,TRBJ2-5,CASSIFGDRETQYF,TGTGCCAGTAGTATATTTGGGGATCGAGAGACCCAGTACTTC
TRBD1,TRBV19,few,TRBJ1-5,CASSAHPLDRGRNQPQHF,TGTGCCAGTAGTGCCCACCCCCTCGACAGGGGACGCAATCAGCCCCAGCATTTT
TRBD2,TRBV3-1/TRBV3-2,.,TRBJ2-7,CASSPLAGPSYEQYF,TGTGCCAGCAGCCCACTAGCGGGGCCCTCCTACGAGCAGTACTTC
TRBD1,TRBV5-1,.,TRBJ1-2,CASSSGGDGGYTF,TGCGCCAGCAGCTCAGGGGGCGACGGTGGCTACACCTTC
.,TRBV12-3/TRBV12-4,.,TRBJ1-5,CASTGPAGPQHF,TGTGCCAGCACCGGGCCGGCTGGGCCCCAGCATTTT
.,TRBV9,.,TRBJ2-7,CASSGPHSYEQYF,TGTGCCAGCAGCGGGCCGCATAGCTACGAGCAGTACTTC
.,TRBV28,.,TRBJ1-6,CASSNTERSPLHF,TGTGCCAGCAGTAATACGGAGCGCTCACCCCTCCACTTT
.,TRBV7-8,.,TRBJ2-5,CASSFKEETQYF,TGTGCCAGCAGCTTTAAGGAAGAGACCCAGTACTTC
.,TRBV6-5,.,TRBJ2-1,CASRKDGVNEQFF,TGTGCCAGCAGGAAGGACGGTGTAAATGAGCAGTTCTTC
.,TRBV12-3/TRBV12-4,.,TRBJ2-1,CASSFADEQFF,TGTGCCAGCAGTTTCGCGGATGAGCAGTTCTTC
TRBD1,TRBV19,.,TRBJ2-3,CASSNRGGWTDTQYF,TGTGCCAGTAGTAACAGGGGCGGGTGGACAGATACGCAGTATTTT
.,TRBV28,.,TRBJ2-2,CASSFRLTGELFF,TGTGCCAGCAGTTTTAGGCTGACCGGGGAGCTGTTTTTT
TRBD1,TRBV6-1,.,TRBJ1-3,CASSEARTGDGNTIYF,TGTGCCAGCAGTGAAGCCCGGACAGGGGATGGAAACACCATATATTTT
.,TRBV7-2,.,TRBJ2-3,CASSPQGQDTQYF,TGTGCCAGCAGCCCACAGGGTCAAGATACGCAGTATTTT
TRBD1,TRBV28,.,TRBJ1-4,CATRQGELFF,TGTGCCACCCGACAGGGTGAACTGTTTTTT
.,TRBV11-3,.,TRBJ1-1,CASSLEEEEGSIPLNTEAFF,TGTGCCAGCAGCTTAGAAGAGGAGGAGGGGTCAATACCACTGAACACTGAAGCTTTCTTT